These 8 T cell receptor beta chains came from one sample sequenced in a study of blood T cell repertoires in COVID-19. Method: immunoSEQ multiplex PCR; TCRdb's copy keeps in-frame clones and lacks some. Of around 97,000 clones in the sample, approximately 88% were seen once. Sequencing used peripheral blood. These TCRs come from a woman aged 60-75 years with acute or convalescent COVID-19.

V is TRBV6-2 or TRBV6-3 and J is TRBJ1-1; maybe TRBD1 (5 bases). V was clipped by 2 bases and J by 11 bases, with 12 bases between them. Per germline, CDR1 MNHEY and CDR2 SVGEGT. The CDR3 consists of 12 residues. The CDR3 reads CASSYEGRGAFF. The CDR3 region has the DNA TGTGCCAGCAGTTACGAAGGGCGGGGGGCTTTCTTT.

The CDR3: CASSESTGGETQYF. In DNA, the CDR3 is TGTGCCAGCAGTGAAAGTACAGGGGGGGAGACCCAGTACTTC. The rearrangement joins TRBV2 to TRBJ2-5, with 8 bases aligning to TRBD1. Germline values: CDR1 SNHLY, CDR2 FYNNEI. J gave up 5 bases and V 2 bases, and 4 bases lay outside the gene matches. The CDR3 is made up of 14 amino acids.

The chain joins TRBV27 to TRBJ1-1, with no clear D. The V end was cut by 3 bases, the J end by 1 base, with 9 bases between. Germline loops: CDR1 MNHEY, CDR2 SMNVEV (reference sequence). The CDR3 totals 14 residues. This CDR3 is CASSFLAENTEAFF. The CDR3 bases are TGTGCCAGCAGTTTCCTCGCAGAGAACACTGAAGCTTTCTTT.

V usage is TRBV2 and J usage is TRBJ1-4; possible D gene TRBD1, 5 bases. The CDR3 runs to 15 residues. Germline CDR1 reads SNHLY; CDR2 reads FYNNEI. Trimming pared 4 bases from V and 7 bases from J, leaving 16 bases between. The CDR3 spells CASSGPLGASEKLFF. CDR3 DNA: TGTGCCAGCAGTGGGCCCCTTGGGGCGAGTGAAAAACTGTTTTTT.

The CDR3 nucleotides are TGCGCCAGCAGCTTATGGGGGACTAGCGGCACAGATACGCAGTATTTT. As protein: CASSLWGTSGTDTQYF. The V gene is TRBV5-1, the J gene TRBJ2-3; TRBD2 matches 10 bases. The germline gives CDR1 SGHRS, CDR2 YFSETQ. The CDR3 is 16 residues long. The V segment lost 2 bases and the J segment 1 base; nucleotides outside the gene matches: 4.

The CDR3 loop is CASRPSGRGENQPQHF. The CDR3 DNA reads TGTGCCAGTAGACCCTCGGGGAGGGGGGAAAATCAGCCCCAGCATTTT. The genes are TRBV19 and TRBJ1-5, with D possibly matching TRBD1 (6 bases). CDR3 size: 16 residues. Germline CDR1 reads LNHDA; CDR2 reads SQIVND (reference sequence). V lost 6 bases and J lost 4, with 19 bases in between.

This clone was seen once. V usage is TRBV7-8 and J usage is TRBJ2-7; 13 bases are a match to TRBD2. With 5 bases clipped from V and 3 bases from J, the junction kept 4 bases outside the gene matches. The V gene's germline CDR1 is SGHVS and CDR2 FQNEAQ. The CDR3 has 15 amino acids. The CDR3 region has the DNA TGTGCCAGCAGCGTAGGGACTAGCGGGAACTACGAGCAGTACGTC. As protein: CASSVGTSGNYEQYV.

V usage is TRBV6-5 and J usage is TRBJ1-4; no clear D gene. Germline-derived CDR1 and CDR2 are MNHEY and SVGAGI. This CDR3 is built from 12 residues. The V and J ends lost 8 bases and 8 bases respectively, with 12 bases between them. The CDR3 DNA reads TGTGCCAGCTCTTTGCACTGGGAAAAACTGTTTTTT. Its translation is CASSLHWEKLFF.